This T cell receptor beta chain was profiled in a study of shared clonotypes between healthy human individuals. V shed 4 bases and J shed 3 bases, with 11 bases lying between them. The CDR3 runs 13 residues. The germline CDR1 and CDR2 sequences are SGHRS and YFSETQ. Some clones are missing from TCRdb's copy, which holds only in-frame ones; the method was immunoSEQ multiplex PCR. The table includes hundreds of thousands of clones, about 96% detected once. As concerns this clone: What it binds is not known.

Points from the study as a whole: Estimated richness values were generally larger in naive subsets than in memory subsets.

This TCR was recovered from a man between 25 and 39 years old in good health. The chain employs TRBV5-1 and TRBJ2-7; D remains unclear. The sequenced sample was memory CD8+ T cells sorted from blood. Subset defined: CD45RO+ cells pooled with CCR7-negative TemRA cells. The DNA of the CDR3 is TGCGCCAGCAGCCTCTACACCGGCTACGAGCAGTACTTC. Its protein is CASSLYTGYEQYF.